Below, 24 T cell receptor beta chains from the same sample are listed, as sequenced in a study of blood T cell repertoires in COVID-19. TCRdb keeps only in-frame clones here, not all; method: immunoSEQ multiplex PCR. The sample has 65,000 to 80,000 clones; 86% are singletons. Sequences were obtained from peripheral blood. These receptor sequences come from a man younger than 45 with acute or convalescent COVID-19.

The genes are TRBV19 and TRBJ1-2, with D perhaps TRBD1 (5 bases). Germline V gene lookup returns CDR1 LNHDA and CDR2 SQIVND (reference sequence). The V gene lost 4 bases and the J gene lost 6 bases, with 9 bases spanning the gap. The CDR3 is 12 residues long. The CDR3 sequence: CASSTRQNGYTF. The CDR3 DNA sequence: TGTGCCAGTAGTACCAGACAGAATGGCTACACCTTC.

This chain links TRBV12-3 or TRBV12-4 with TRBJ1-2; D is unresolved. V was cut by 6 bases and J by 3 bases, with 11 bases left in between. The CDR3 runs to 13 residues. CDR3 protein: CASSPDTDYGYTF. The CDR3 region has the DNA TGTGCCAGCAGCCCCGACACCGACTATGGCTACACCTTC.

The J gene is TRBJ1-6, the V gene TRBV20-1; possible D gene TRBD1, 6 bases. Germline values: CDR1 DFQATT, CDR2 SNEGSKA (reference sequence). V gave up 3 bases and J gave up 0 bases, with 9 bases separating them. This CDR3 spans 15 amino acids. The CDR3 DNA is TGCAGTGCTAGTGAGGGGGGCTCCTATAATTCACCCCTCCACTTT. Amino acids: CSASEGGSYNSPLHF.

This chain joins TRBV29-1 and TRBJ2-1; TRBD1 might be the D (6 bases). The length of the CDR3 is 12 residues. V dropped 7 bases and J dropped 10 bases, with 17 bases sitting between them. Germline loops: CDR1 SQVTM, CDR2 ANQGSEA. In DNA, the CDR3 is TGCAGCGGCACCTCAGGGGTCAAAGAGCAGTTCTTC. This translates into CSGTSGVKEQFF.

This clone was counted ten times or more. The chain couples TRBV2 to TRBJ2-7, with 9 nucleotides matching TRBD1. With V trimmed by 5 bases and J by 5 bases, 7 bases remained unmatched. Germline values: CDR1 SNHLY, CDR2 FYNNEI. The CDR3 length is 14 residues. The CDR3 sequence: CASSSGQGNHEQYF. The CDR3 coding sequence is TGTGCCAGCAGTTCGGGACAGGGTAACCACGAGCAGTACTTC.

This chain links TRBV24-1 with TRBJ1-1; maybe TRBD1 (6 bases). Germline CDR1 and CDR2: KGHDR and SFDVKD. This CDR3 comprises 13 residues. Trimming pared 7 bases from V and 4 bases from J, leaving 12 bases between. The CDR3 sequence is CATSGLDSTEAFF. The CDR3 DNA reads TGTGCCACCAGCGGACTGGACAGCACTGAAGCTTTCTTT.

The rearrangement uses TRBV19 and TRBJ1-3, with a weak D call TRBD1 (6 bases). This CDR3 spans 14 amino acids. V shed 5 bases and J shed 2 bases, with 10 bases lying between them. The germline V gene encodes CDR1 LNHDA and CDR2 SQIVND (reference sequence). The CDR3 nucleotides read TGTGCCAGTAGTGAGGCAGGGGCTGGAAACACCATATATTTT. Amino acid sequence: CASSEAGAGNTIYF. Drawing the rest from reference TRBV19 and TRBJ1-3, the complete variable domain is DGGITQSPKYLFRKEGQNVTLSCEQNLNHDAMYWYRQDPGQGLRLIYYSQIVNDFQKGDIAEGYSVSREKKESFPLTVTSAQKNPTAFYLCASSEAGAGNTIYFGEGSWLTVV.

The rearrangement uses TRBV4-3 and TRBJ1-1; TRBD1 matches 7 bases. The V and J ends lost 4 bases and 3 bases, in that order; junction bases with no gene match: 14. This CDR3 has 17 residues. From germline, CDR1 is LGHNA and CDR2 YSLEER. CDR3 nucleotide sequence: TGCGCCAGCAGCCGAGGACAGGAAAGAGGAGGGGACACTGAAGCTTTCTTT. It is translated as CASSRGQERGGDTEAFF.

CDR3 DNA sequence: TGCGCCAGCAGCTTGGGTCGCGCTGGCACTGAAGCTTTCTTT. It encodes CASSLGRAGTEAFF. This chain connects TRBV5-1 to TRBJ1-1; no clear D. Germline lookup yields CDR1 SGHRS and CDR2 YFSETQ. Trimming stripped 0 bases from V and 4 bases from J, with 10 bases between. The CDR3 spans 14 residues. The full variable domain, with the rest looked up from reference TRBV5-1 and TRBJ1-1, is KAGVTQTPRYLIKTRGQQVTLSCSPISGHRSVSWYQQTPGQGLQFLFEYFSETQRNKGNFPGRFSGRQFSNSRSEMNVSTLELGDSALYLCASSLGRAGTEAFFGQGTRLTVV.

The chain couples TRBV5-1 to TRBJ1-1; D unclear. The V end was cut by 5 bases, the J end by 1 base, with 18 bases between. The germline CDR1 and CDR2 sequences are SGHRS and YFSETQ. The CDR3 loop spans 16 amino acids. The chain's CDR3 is CASRPNPGVPNTEAFF. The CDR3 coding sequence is TGCGCCAGCAGACCCAATCCCGGGGTGCCGAACACTGAAGCTTTCTTT.

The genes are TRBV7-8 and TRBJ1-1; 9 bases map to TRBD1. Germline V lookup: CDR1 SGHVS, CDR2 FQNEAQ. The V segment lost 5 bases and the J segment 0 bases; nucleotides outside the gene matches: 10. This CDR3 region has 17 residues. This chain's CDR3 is CASSLTGGVGLNTEAFF. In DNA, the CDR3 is TGTGCCAGCAGCCTGACAGGGGGAGTCGGTTTGAACACTGAAGCTTTCTTT.

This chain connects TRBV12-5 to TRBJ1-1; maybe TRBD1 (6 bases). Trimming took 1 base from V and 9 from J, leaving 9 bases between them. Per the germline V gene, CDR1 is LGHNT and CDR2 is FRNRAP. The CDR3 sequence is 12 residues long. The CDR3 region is CASGLATGKAFF. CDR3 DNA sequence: TGTGCTAGTGGTTTGGCTACAGGGAAAGCTTTCTTT. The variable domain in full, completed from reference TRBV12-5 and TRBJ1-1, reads DARVTQTPRHKVTEMGQEVTMRCQPILGHNTVFWYRQTMMQGLELLAYFRNRAPLDDSGMPKDRFSAEMPDATLATLKIQPSEPRDSAVYFCASGLATGKAFFGQGTRLTVV.

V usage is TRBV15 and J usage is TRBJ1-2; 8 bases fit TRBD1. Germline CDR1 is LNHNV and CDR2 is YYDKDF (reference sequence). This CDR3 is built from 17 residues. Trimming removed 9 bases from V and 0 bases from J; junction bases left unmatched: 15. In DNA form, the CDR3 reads TGTGCCACGAGACCCTTGACAGGGGAGGTAGCTAACTATGGCTACACCTTC. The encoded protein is CATRPLTGEVANYGYTF.

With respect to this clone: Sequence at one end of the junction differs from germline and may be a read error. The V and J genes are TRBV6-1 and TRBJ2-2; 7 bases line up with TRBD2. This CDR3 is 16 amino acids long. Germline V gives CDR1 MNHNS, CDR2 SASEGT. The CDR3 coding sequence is TGTGCCAGCAGTGATGGAGAGCGGGGTGAACACCGGGGAGCTGTTTTT. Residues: CASSDGERGEHRGAVF.

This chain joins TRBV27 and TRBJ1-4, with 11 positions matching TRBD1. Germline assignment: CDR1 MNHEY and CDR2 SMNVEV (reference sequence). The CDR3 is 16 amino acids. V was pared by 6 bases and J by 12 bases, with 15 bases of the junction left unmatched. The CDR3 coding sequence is TGTGCCAGCAGACCAAACCCGGGACAGGGGGAGACGGAACTGTTTTTT. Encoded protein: CASRPNPGQGETELFF.

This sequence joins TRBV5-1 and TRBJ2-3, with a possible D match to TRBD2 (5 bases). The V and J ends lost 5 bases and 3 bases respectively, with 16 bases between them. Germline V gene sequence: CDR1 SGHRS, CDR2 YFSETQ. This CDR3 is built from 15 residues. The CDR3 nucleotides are TGCGCCAGCAGTTTTACGCCGGGAAAGACAGATACGCAGTATTTT. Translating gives CASSFTPGKTDTQYF.

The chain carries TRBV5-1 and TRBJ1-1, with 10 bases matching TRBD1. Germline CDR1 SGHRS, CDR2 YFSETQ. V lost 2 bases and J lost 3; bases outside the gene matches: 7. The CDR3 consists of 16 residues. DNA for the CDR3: TGCGCCAGCAGCTTAGAGCCTGGGACAGGGGACACTGAAGCTTTCTTT. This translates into CASSLEPGTGDTEAFF.

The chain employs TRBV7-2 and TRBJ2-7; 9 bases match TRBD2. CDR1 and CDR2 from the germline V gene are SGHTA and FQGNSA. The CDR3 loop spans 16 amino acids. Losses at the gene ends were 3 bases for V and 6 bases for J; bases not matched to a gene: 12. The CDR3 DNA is TGTGCCAGCAGCTTCGGCCCAGCGGGAGGAACTTTCGAGCAGTACTTC. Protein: CASSFGPAGGTFEQYF.

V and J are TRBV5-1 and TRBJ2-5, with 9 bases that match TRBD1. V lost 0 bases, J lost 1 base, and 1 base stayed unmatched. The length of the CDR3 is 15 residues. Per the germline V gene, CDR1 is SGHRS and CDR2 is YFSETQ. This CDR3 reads CASSLDRGRQETQYF. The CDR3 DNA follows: TGCGCCAGCAGCTTGGACAGGGGGCGCCAAGAGACCCAGTACTTC. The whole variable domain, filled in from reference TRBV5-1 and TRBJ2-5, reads KAGVTQTPRYLIKTRGQQVTLSCSPISGHRSVSWYQQTPGQGLQFLFEYFSETQRNKGNFPGRFSGRQFSNSRSEMNVSTLELGDSALYLCASSLDRGRQETQYFGPGTRLLVL.

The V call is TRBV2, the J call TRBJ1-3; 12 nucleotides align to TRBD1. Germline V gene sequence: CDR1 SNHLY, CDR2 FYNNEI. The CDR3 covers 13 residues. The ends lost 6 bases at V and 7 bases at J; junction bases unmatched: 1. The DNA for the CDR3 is TGTGCCAGCAGGGGACAGGGGGCGAACACCATATATTTT. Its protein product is CASRGQGANTIYF.

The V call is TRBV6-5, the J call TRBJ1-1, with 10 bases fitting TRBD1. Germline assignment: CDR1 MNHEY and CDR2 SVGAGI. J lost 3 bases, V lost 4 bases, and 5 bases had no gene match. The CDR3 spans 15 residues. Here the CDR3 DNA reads TGTGCCAGCAGTTCGGGACAGGGGAGGTACACTGAAGCTTTCTTT. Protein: CASSSGQGRYTEAFF.

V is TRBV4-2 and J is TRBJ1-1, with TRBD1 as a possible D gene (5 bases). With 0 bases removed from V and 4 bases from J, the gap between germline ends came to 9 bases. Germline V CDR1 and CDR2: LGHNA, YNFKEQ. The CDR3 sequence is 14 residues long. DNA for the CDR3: TGTGCCAGCAGCCAAGAAGGGGAGGGCACTGAAGCTTTCTTT. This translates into CASSQEGEGTEAFF.

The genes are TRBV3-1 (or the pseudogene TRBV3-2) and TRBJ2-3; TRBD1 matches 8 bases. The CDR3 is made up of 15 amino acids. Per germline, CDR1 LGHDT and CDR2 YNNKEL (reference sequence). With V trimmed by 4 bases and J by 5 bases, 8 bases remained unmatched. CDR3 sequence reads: CASSLLRTGKDTQYF. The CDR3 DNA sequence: TGTGCCAGCAGCCTTCTCCGGACAGGGAAAGATACGCAGTATTTT.

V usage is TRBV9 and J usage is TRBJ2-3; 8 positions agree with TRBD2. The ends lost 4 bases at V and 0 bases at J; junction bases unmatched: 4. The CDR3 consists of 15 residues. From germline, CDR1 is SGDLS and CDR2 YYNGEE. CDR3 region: CASSIAGSSTDTQYF. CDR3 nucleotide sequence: TGTGCCAGCAGCATAGCGGGATCTAGCACAGATACGCAGTATTTT.